This is a list of T cell receptor beta chains from one sample in a study of blood T cell repertoires in COVID-19. Sequenced by immunoSEQ multiplex PCR; TCRdb stores in-frame clones only, minus some. The profile covers over 300,000 clones, with approximately 88% appearing a single time and 1% to 1.5% taken by the ten largest. Sequencing used peripheral blood. These receptors originate from a man aged 35 to 55 with acute or convalescent COVID-19. The CDR3 runs from the conserved cysteine through the conserved F or W. D genes are given only for firm matches. The listing skips clone size in some rows; elsewhere it reads once, few, many or a size class.

v_gene	j_gene	d_gene	abundance	CDR3nt	CDR3aa
TRBV6-1	TRBJ1-6	TRBD1	.	TGTGCCAGCAGTGAAGGGGACAGGGAGAATTCACCCCTCCACTTT	CASSEGDRENSPLHF
TRBV29-1	TRBJ2-7	TRBD1	once	TGCAGCGTTTGGGACAGGGGGGACTCCTACGAGCAGTACTTC	CSVWDRGDSYEQYF
TRBV10-1	TRBJ2-7	.	.	TGCGCCAGCAGTGAGTCTCCAGGGATCAACGAGCAGTACTTC	CASSESPGINEQYF
TRBV27	TRBJ1-6	TRBD1	.	TGTGCCAGCAGTTTATCGAAATGGGGACAGGGTAATTCACCCCTCCACTTT	CASSLSKWGQGNSPLHF
TRBV11-2	TRBJ1-1	TRBD1	.	TGTGCCAGCAGCTTGGGACAGCTCATGAACACTGAAGCTTTCTTT	CASSLGQLMNTEAFF
TRBV5-4	TRBJ2-1	.	.	TGTGCCAGCAGCTTGTCGGTTGGCTCCTACAATGAGCAGTTCTTC	CASSLSVGSYNEQFF
TRBV7-9	TRBJ2-1	TRBD1	.	TGTGCCAGCAGGAGGGGACAGGGGAATGAGCAGTTCTTC	CASRRGQGNEQFF
TRBV2	TRBJ1-3	.	.	TGTGCCAGCAGTATGGGGGGGGCCTACTCTGGAAACACCATATATTTT	CASSMGGAYSGNTIYF
TRBV7-3	TRBJ1-3	.	.	TGTGCCAGCGGGCAGGGATCCGGAAACACCATATATTTT	CASGQGSGNTIYF
TRBV6-6	TRBJ2-2	.	.	TGTGCCAGCAGCCAAGAGCTCCGCGGAGGCGCCGGGGAGCTGTTTTTT	CASSQELRGGAGELFF
TRBV19	TRBJ1-3	.	.	TGTGCCACGTCCGAGACAGCCTCTGGAAACACCATATATTTT	CATSETASGNTIYF
TRBV27	TRBJ2-5	.	.	TGTGCCAGCAGTTTCACGGGGGAGACCCAGTACTTC	CASSFTGETQYF
TRBV12-3/TRBV12-4	TRBJ1-1	.	.	TGTGCCAGCACAGAGAACACTGAAGCTTTCTTT	CASTENTEAFF
TRBV28	TRBJ2-7	.	.	TGTGCCAGCACGAGGGACCGCGGGGGCTTCTACTTC	CASTRDRGGFYF
TRBV4-2	TRBJ2-2	.	.	TGTGCCAGCAGCCCCGGACTGAACACCGGGGAGCTGTTTTTT	CASSPGLNTGELFF
TRBV25-1	TRBJ2-7	.	.	TGTGCCAGCAGCGGGACAACCCAGCAGTACTTC	CASSGTTQQYF
TRBV10-3	TRBJ2-1	TRBD2	.	TGTGCCATCAGTGAGTCACTAGCGAACGAGGATGAGCAGTTCTTC	CAISESLANEDEQFF
TRBV6-5	TRBJ2-7	.	.	TGTGCCAGCAGTTACGGCGGAACCTACGAGCAGTACTTC	CASSYGGTYEQYF
TRBV3-1/TRBV3-2	TRBJ2-6	.	.	TGTGCCAGCAGCCAAGATCACTCTGGGGCCAACGTCCTGACTTTC	CASSQDHSGANVLTF
TRBV19	TRBJ2-2	.	once	TGTGCCAGTAGTTCCCGGAGGGCGAACACCGGGGAGCTGTTTTTT	CASSSRRANTGELFF
TRBV30	TRBJ1-1	.	.	TGTGCCTGGAGTGTACACTCGGGTAGAGGAACTGAAGCTTTCTTT	CAWSVHSGRGTEAFF
TRBV7-9	TRBJ1-4	.	once	TGTGCCAGCAGCTCCCTCGGGGGGCTAAGGGAAAAACTGTTTTTT	CASSSLGGLREKLFF
TRBV4-1	TRBJ1-6	TRBD1	.	TGCGCCAGCAGCCAAGCCGGGACAGGCAATAATTCACCCCTCCACTTT	CASSQAGTGNNSPLHF
TRBV4-1	TRBJ2-7	TRBD1	.	TGCGCCAGCAGCCCTATGACAGGGGGATACGAGCAGTACTTC	CASSPMTGGYEQYF
TRBV4-2	TRBJ2-7	TRBD2	.	TGTGCCAGCAGCCGATTGGGGGCCAGCGGGGGACCCTACGAGCAGTACTTC	CASSRLGASGGPYEQYF
TRBV4-1	TRBJ2-3	TRBD2	.	TGCGCCAGCAGCCAAGTTAGCGGGATCTCAGATACGCAGTATTTT	CASSQVSGISDTQYF
TRBV28	TRBJ1-1	.	.	TGTGCCAGCAGTCACCAATACCGGGACATACCTGAAGCTTTCTTT	CASSHQYRDIPEAFF